This T cell receptor beta chain was sequenced for a study of CD8+CD57+ T cells in acquired aplastic anemia. General study findings and limits: Controls and patients did not differ significantly in CD8+ Simpson's diversity.

A note on this clonotype: Its antigen is unknown.

The CDR3 is 16 residues long. Germline CDR1 reads LGHDT; CDR2 reads YNNKEL (reference sequence). V shed 3 bases and J 6 bases; nucleotides not matched to a gene: 9. Template material for TCR beta VDJ and CDR3 profiling consisted of genomic DNA. TCRdb analysed the reads with MiXCR anew, one entry per CDR3 protein. This table holds under 200,000 distinct CDR3 sequences, 35% to 55% found once. The chain employs TRBV3-1 and TRBJ2-2; 8 nucleotides match TRBD2. Sample: sorted CD4+, CD8+, or CD8+CD57+ T cells (not recorded which) from PBMCs. This clonotype was obtained from a human donor in good health. CDR3 sequence: CASSHLLAVYAGELFF. In DNA form, the CDR3 reads TGTGCCAGCAGCCACCTACTAGCGGTGTATGCCGGGGAGCTGTTTTTT. The full variable domain, rest sourced from reference TRBV3-1 and TRBJ2-2, is DTAVSQTPKYLVTQMGNDKSIKCEQNLGHDTMYWYKQDSKKFLKIMFSYNNKELIINETVPNRFSPKSPDKAHLNLHINSLELGDSAVYFCASSHLLAVYAGELFFGEGSRLTVL.